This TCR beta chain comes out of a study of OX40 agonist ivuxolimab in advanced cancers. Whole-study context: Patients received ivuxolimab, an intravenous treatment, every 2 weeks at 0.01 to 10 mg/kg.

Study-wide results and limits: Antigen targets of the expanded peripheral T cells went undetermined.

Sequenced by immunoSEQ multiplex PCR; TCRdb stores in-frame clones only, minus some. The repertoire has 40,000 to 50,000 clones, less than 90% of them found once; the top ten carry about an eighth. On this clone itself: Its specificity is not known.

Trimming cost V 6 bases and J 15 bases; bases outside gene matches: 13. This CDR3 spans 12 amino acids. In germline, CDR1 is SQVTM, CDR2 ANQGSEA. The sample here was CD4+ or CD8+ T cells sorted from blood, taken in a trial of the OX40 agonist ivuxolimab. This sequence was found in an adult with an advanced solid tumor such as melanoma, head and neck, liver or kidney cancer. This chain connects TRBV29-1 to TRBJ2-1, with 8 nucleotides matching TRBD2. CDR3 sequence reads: CSVLSGATQGFF. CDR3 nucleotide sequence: TGCAGCGTCCTTAGCGGGGCCACCCAGGGGTTCTTC.